This entry concerns a single TCR beta chain. Its antigen is as yet unknown. Repertoires were generated with immunoSEQ multiplex PCR, while TCRdb's copy carries only in-frame clones and drops some. The sample includes tens of thousands of clones, about 81% of them seen just once. This sample stems from a study of STAT3 mutations in large granular lymphocyte leukemia. Germline assignment: CDR1 SQVTM and CDR2 ANQGSEA. V lost 7 bases, J lost 5 bases, and 23 bases lay in between. The CDR3 runs to 15 residues. Findings and caveats of the study: In T-cell large granular lymphocyte leukemia, about half of patients showed multiple immunodominant subclonotypes. Sampling intervals varied between patients and samples. No sample exists from the first appearance of each clone.

This chain joins TRBV29-1 and TRBJ2-5, with D possibly being TRBD2 (7 bases). Sequenced sample: PBMCs. The clonotype originates from a human donor with T large granular lymphocyte leukemia. Some clones in this sample may be carry-over from other donors' samples. CDR3 in DNA: TGCAGCGGAAGGGGGGGCCGGGGGGTCCCTGAGACCCAGTACTTC. Amino acid sequence: CSGRGGRGVPETQYF.